The clone carrying this T cell receptor (beta chain) was picked up many times. This sample is drawn from a study of blood T cells in healthy people across ages. CDR1 and CDR2 from the germline V gene are SEHNR and FQNEAQ (reference sequence). The CDR3 has 14 amino acids. V lost 2 bases and J lost 5, with 11 bases in between. Combining a sample-barcoded 5' primer with a J-beta primer mix, a second PCR ran for about 7 to 11 cycles. Each CDR3 protein is one row after TCRdb ran MiXCR on the 5' RACE reads. The sample has some 900,000 distinct CDR3 sequences; more than 25% are singletons. Sequencing was performed on blood. The rearrangement links TRBV7-9 to TRBJ2-3; D is tentatively TRBD1 or TRBD2 (6 bases each). The clonotype was recovered from an elderly woman in good health. The CDR3 reads CASSLRGARDTQYF. The CDR3 DNA is TGTGCCAGCAGCTTAAGGGGGGCTAGAGATACGCAGTATTTT. Complete variable domain (other parts from reference TRBV7-9 and TRBJ2-3): DTGVSQNPRHKITKRGQNVTFRCDPISEHNRLYWYRQTLGQGPEFLTYFQNEAQLEKSRLLSDRFSAERPKGSFSTLEIQRTEQGDSAMYLCASSLRGARDTQYFGPGTRLTVL.